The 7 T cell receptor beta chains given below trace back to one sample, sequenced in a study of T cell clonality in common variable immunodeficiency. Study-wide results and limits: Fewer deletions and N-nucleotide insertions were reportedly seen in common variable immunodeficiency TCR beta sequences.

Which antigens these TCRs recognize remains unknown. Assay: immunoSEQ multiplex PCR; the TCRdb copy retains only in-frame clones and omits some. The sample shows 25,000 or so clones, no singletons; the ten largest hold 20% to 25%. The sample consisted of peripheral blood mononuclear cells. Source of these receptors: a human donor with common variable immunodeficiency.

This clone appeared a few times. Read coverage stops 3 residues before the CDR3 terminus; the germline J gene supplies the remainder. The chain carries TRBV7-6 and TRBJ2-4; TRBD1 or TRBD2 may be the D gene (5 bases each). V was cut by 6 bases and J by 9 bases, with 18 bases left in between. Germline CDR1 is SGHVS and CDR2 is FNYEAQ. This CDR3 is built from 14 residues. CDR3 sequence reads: CASSPKGSEAIQYF. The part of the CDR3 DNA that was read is TGTGCCAGCAGTCCAAAGGGGAGCGAGGCCATT. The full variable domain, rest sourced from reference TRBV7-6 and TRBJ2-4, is GAGVSQSPRYKVTKRGQDVALRCDPISGHVSLYWYRQALGQGPEFLTYFNYEAQQDKSGLPNDRFSAERPEGSISTLTIQRTEQRDSAMYRCASSPKGSEAIQYFGAGTRLSVL.

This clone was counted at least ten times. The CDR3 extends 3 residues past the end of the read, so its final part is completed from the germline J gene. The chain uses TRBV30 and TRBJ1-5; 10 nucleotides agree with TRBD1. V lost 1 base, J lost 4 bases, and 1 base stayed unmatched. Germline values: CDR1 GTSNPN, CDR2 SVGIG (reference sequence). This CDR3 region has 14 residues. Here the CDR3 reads CAWSGGQGNQPQHF. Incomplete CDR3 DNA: TGTGCCTGGAGTGGGGGACAGGGGAATCAGCCC.

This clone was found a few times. The sequenced part of the CDR3 DNA is TGTGCCAGCAGCTCCACTAGCGGGGCTGCAGATACG. Its translation: CASSSTSGAADT. The CDR3, in full, reads CASSSTSGAADTQYF. This chain joins TRBV7-2 and TRBJ2-3; 10 positions match TRBD2. The DNA ends 3 residues before the CDR3 does, and the rest of the CDR3 is filled in from the germline J gene. CDR1 SGHTA and CDR2 FQGNSA come from the germline V gene. The CDR3 totals 15 residues. Germline trimming cut 4 bases from V and 4 bases from J; bases unmatched to any gene: 5.

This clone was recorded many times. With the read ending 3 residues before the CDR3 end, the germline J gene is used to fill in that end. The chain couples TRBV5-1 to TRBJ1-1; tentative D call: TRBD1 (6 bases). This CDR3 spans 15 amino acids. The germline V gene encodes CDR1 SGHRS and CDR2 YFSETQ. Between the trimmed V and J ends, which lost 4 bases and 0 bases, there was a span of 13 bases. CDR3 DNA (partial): TGCGCCAGCAGCCTAGGGGGAAGGATGAACACTGAA. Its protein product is CASSLGGRMNTE. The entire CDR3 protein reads CASSLGGRMNTEAFF.

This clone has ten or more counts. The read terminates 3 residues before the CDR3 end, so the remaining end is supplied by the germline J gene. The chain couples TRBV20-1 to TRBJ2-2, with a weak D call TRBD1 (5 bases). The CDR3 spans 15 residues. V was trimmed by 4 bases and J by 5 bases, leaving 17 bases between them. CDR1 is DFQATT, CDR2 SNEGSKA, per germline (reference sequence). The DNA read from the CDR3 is TGCAGTGCTAAAGACGACAGACGAAGGACCGGGGAG. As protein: CSAKDDRRRTGE. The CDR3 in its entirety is CSAKDDRRRTGELFF.

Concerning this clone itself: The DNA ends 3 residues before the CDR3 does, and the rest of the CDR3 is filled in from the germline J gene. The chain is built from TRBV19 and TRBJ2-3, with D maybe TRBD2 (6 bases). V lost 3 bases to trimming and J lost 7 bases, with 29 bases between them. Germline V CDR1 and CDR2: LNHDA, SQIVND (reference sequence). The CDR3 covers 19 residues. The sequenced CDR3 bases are TGTGCCAGTAGTATCGGTCAGGGTAGATTCTTACTCGGGGGACATACG. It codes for CASSIGQGRFLLGGHT. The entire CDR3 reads CASSIGQGRFLLGGHTQYF.

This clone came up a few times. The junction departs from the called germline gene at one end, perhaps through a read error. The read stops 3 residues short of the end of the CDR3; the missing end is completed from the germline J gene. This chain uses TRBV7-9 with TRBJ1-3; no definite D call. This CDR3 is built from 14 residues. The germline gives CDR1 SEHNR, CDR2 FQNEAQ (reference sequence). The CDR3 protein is CSSSPSGVGNTIYF. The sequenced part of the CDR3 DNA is TGTTCCAGCAGCCCCAGTGGTGTTGGAAACACC. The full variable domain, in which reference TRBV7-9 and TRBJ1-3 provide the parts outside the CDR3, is DTGVSQNPRHKITKRGQNVTFRCDPISEHNRLYWYRQTLGQGPEFLTYFQNEAQLEKSRLLSDRFSAERPKGSFSTLEIQRTEQGDSAMYLCSSSPSGVGNTIYFGEGSWLTVV.